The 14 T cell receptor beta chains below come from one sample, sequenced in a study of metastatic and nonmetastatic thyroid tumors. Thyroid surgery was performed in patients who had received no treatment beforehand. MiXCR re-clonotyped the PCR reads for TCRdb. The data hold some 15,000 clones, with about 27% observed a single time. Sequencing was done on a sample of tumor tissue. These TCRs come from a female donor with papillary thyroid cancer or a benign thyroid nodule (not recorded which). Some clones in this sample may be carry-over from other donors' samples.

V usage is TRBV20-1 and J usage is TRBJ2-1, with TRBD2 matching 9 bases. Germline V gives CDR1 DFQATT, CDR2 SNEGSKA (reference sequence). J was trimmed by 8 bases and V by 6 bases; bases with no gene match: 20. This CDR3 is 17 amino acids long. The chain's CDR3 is CSAIPLAGKAGSYEQFF. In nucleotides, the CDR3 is TGCAGTGCCATCCCGCTAGCGGGAAAGGCGGGTTCCTATGAGCAGTTCTTC.

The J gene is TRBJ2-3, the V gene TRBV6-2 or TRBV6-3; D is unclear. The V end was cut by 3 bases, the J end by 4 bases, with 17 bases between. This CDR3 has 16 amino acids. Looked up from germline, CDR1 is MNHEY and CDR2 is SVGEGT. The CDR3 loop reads CASSYGSAASADTQYF. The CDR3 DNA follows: TGTGCCAGCAGTTATGGGTCGGCGGCTTCCGCAGATACGCAGTATTTT.

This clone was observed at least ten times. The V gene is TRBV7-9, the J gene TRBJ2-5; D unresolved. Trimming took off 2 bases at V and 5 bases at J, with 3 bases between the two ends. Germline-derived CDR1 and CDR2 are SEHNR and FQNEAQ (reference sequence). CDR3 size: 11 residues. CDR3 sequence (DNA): TGTGCCAGCAGCTTAAGTGAGACCCAGTACTTC. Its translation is CASSLSETQYF.

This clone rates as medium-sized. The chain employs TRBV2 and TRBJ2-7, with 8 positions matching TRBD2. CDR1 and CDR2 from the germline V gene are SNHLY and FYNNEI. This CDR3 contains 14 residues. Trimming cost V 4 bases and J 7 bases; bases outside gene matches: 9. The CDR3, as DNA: TGTGCCAGCAGTGTGGCGGGGGGTTCGGGGGAGCAGTACTTC. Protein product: CASSVAGGSGEQYF.

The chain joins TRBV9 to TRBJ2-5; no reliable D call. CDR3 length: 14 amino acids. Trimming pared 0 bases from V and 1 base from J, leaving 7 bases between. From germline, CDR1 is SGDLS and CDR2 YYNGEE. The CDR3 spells CASSVASTQETQYF. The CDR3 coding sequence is TGTGCCAGCAGCGTAGCCAGTACCCAAGAGACCCAGTACTTC.

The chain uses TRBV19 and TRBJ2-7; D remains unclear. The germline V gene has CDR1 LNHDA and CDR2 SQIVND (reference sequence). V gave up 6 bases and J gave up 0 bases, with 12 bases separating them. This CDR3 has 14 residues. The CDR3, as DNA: TGTGCCAGTAGGTGGACGGTGAGCTCCTACGAGCAGTACTTC. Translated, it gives CASRWTVSSYEQYF.

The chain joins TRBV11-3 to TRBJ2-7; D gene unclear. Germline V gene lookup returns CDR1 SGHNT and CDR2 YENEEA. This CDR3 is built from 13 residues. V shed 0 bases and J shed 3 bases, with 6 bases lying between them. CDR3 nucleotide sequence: TGTGCCAGCAGCTTAGATAAAGGCTACGAGCAGTACTTC. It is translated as CASSLDKGYEQYF.

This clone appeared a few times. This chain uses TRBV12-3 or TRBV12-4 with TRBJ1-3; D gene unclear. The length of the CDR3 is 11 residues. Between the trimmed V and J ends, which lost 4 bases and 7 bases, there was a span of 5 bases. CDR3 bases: TGTGCCAGCAGTTGGAGGAACACCATATATTTT. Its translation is CASSWRNTIYF.

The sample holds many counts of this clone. In DNA form, the CDR3 reads TGCAGTGCTAGCGACCGCCATCGGGGGGGTAACTATGGCTACACCTTC. Encoded protein: CSASDRHRGGNYGYTF. The V and J genes are TRBV20-1 and TRBJ1-2; D possibly corresponds to TRBD1 (5 bases). There are 16 residues in the CDR3. CDR1 is DFQATT, CDR2 SNEGSKA, per germline (reference sequence). Trimming stripped 3 bases from V and 1 base from J, with 18 bases between.

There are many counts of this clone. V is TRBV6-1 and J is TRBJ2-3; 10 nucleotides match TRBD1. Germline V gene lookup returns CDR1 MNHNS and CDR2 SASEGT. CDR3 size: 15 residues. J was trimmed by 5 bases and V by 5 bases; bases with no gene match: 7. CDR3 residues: CASSPGQGLGDTQYF. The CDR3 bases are TGTGCCAGCAGTCCGGGACAGGGGTTAGGAGATACGCAGTATTTT.

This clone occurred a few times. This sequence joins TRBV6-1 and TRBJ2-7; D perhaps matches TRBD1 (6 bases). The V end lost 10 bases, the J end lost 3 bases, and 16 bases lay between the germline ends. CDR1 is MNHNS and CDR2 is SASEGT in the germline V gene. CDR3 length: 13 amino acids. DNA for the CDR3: TGTGCCACCACGGGAAGGGGGAGCTACGAGCAGTACTTC. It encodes CATTGRGSYEQYF.

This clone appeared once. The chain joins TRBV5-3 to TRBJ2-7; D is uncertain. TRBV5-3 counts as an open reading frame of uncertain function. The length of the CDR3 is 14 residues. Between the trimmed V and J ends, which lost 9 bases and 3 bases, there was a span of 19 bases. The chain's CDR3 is CAIGPARLNYEQYF. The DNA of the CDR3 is TGTGCCATCGGACCGGCCCGCCTAAACTACGAGCAGTACTTC.

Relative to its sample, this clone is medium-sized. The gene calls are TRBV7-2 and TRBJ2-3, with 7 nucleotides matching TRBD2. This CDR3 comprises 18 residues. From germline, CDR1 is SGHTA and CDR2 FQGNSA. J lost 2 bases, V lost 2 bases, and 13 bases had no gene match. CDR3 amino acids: CASSLLRLGGRATDTQYF. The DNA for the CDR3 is TGTGCCAGCAGCTTATTAAGGCTTGGGGGGAGGGCCACAGATACGCAGTATTTT.

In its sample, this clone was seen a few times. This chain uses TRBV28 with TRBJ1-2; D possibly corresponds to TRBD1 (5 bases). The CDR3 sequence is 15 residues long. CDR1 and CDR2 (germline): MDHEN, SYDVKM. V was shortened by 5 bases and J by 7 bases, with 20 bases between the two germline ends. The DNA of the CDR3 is TGTGCCAGCAGTACCACAGGCGCCCAAAGTGGTGGCTACACCTTC. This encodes CASSTTGAQSGGYTF.